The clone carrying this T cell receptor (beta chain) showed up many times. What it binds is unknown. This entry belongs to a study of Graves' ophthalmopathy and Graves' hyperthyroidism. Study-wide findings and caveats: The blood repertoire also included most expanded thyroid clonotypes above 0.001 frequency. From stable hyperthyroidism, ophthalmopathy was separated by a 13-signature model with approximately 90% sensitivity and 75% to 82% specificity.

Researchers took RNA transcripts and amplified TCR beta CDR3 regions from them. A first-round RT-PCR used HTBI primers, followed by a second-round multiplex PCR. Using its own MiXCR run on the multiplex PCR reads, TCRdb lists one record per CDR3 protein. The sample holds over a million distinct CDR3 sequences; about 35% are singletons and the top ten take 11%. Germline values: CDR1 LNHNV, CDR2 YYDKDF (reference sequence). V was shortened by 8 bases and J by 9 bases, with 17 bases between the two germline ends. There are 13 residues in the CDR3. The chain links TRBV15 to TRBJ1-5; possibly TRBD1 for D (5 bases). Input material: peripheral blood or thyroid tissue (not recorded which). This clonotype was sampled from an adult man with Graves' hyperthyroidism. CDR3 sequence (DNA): TGTGCCACCCAACAGGCCCCTCACGGGCCCCAGCATTTT. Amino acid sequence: CATQQAPHGPQHF.